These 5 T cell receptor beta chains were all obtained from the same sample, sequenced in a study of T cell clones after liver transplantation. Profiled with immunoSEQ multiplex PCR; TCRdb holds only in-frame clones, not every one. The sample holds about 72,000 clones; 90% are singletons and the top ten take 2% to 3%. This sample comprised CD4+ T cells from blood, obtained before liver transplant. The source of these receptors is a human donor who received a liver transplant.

CDR3 DNA: TGTGCCAGCAGCAAGGAGAGACTCAAGGAGCAGTTCTTC. As protein: CASSKERLKEQFF. The chain uses TRBV28 and TRBJ2-1; D not resolved. The ends were cut back, 6 bases at V and 10 bases at J, with 16 bases in the middle. The length of the CDR3 is 13 residues. CDR1 and CDR2 from the germline V gene are MDHEN and SYDVKM.

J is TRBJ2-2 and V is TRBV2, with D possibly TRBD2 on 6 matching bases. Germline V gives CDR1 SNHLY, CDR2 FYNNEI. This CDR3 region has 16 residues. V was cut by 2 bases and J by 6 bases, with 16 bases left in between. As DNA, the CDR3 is TGTGCCAGCAGTGAACCCAAAGTCGGGAGTGCCGGGGAGCTGTTTTTT. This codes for CASSEPKVGSAGELFF.

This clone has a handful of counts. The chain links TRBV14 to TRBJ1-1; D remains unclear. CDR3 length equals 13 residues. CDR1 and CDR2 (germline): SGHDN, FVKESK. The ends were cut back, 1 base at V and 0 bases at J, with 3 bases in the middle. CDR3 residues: CASSQVMNTEAFF. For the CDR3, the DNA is TGTGCCAGCAGCCAAGTGATGAACACTGAAGCTTTCTTT.

The CDR3 here is CASSPRLAGSYEQYF. The CDR3 region has the DNA TGTGCCAGCAGCCCGAGACTAGCGGGAAGCTACGAGCAGTACTTC. The V and J genes are TRBV7-2 and TRBJ2-7, with TRBD2 identical over 11 bases. The CDR3 spans 15 residues. V gave up 5 bases and J gave up 3 bases; unmatched junction bases: 6. Germline loops: CDR1 SGHTA, CDR2 FQGNSA.

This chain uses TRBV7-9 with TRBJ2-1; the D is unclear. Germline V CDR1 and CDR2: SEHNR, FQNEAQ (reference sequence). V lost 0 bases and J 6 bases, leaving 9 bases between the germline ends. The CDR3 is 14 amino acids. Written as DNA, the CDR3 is TGTGCCAGCAGCTTAGCTGTTGAAACCAATGAGCAGTTCTTC. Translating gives CASSLAVETNEQFF.